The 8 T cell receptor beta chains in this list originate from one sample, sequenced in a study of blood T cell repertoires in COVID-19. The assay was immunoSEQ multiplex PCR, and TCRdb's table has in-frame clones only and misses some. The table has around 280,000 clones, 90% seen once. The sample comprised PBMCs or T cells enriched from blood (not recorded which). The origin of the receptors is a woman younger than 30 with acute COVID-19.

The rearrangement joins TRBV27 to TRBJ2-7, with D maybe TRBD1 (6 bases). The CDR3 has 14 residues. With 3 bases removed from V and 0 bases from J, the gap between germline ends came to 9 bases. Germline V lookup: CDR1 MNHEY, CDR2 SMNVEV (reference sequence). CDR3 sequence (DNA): TGTGCCAGCAGTTTGGTAGGGGGCTCCTACGAGCAGTACTTC. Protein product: CASSLVGGSYEQYF.

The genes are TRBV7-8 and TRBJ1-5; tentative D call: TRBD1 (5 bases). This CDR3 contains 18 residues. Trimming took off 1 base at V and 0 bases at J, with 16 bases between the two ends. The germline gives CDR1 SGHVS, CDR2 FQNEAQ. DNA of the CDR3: TGTGCCAGCAGCTTAGATCGGACACTCACCTATAGCAATCAGCCCCAGCATTTT. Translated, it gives CASSLDRTLTYSNQPQHF. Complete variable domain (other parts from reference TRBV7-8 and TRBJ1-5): GAGVSQSPRYKVAKRGQDVALRCDPISGHVSLFWYQQALGQGPEFLTYFQNEAQLDKSGLPSDRFFAERPEGSVSTLKIQRTQQEDSAVYLCASSLDRTLTYSNQPQHFGDGTRLSIL.

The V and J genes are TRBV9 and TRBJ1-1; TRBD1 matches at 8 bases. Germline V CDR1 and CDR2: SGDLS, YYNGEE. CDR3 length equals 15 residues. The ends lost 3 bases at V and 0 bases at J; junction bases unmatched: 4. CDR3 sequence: CASSGRQGMNTEAFF. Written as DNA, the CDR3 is TGTGCCAGCAGCGGACGACAGGGGATGAACACTGAAGCTTTCTTT.

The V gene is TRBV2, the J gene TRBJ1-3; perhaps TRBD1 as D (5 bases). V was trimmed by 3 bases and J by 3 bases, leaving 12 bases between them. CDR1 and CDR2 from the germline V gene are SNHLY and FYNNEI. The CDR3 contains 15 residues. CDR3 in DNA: TGTGCCAGCAGTGACCTGGGGGGAAGTGGAAACACCATATATTTT. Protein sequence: CASSDLGGSGNTIYF.

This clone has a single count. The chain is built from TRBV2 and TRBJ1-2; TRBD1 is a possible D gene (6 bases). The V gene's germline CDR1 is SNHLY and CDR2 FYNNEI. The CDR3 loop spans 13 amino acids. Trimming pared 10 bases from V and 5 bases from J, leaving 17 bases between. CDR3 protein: CATTTGVWYGYTF. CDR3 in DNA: TGTGCCACCACGACAGGAGTTTGGTATGGCTACACCTTC.

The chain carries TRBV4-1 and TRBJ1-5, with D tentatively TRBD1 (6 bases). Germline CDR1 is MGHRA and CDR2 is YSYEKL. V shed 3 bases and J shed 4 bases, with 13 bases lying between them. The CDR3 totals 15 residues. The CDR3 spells CASSQDDRLNQPQHF. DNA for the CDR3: TGCGCCAGCAGCCAGGATGACAGGCTGAATCAGCCCCAGCATTTT.

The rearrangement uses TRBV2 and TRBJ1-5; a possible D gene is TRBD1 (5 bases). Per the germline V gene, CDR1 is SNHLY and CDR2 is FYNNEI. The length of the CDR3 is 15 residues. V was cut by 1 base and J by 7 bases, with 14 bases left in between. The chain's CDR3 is CASSEGQGVGQPQHF. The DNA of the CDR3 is TGTGCCAGCAGTGAAGGCCAGGGTGTTGGGCAGCCCCAGCATTTT.

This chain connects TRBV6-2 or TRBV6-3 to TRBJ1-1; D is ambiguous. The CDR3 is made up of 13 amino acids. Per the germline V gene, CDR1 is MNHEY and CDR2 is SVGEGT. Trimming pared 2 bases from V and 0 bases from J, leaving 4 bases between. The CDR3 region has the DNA TGTGCCAGCAGTTACCTCGTGAACACTGAAGCTTTCTTT. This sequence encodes CASSYLVNTEAFF.